The rows below give T cell receptor beta chains drawn from one sample of a study of blood T cell repertoires in COVID-19. Assay: immunoSEQ multiplex PCR; the TCRdb copy retains only in-frame clones and omits some. Of about 120,000 clones listed, around 80% are singletons. The sequenced sample consisted of peripheral blood. These receptors came from a man between 70 and 80 years old with acute or convalescent COVID-19. Both conserved end residues are part of each CDR3. Each record gives: CDR3 length, V gene, D gene, clone size, J gene, CDR3 DNA, CDR3 protein. D genes are given only for firm matches. Where a row states a size, it is once, few, many or the class of an expanded clone; other rows omit it.

cdr3_length: 13
v_call: TRBV27
d_call: NA
clone_size: NA
j_call: TRBJ1-5
cdr3_nt: TGTGCCAGCAGTTTTTCACAGAATCAGCCCCAGCATTTT
cdr3_aa: CASSFSQNQPQHF

cdr3_length: 17
v_call: TRBV30
d_call: TRBD1
clone_size: NA
j_call: TRBJ1-4
cdr3_nt: TGTGCCTGGCAAACACGGACAGGGGTCGGGGAAAATGAAAAACTGTTTTTT
cdr3_aa: CAWQTRTGVGENEKLFF

cdr3_length: 17
v_call: TRBV30
d_call: TRBD2
clone_size: NA
j_call: TRBJ2-1
cdr3_nt: TGTGCCTGGAGTATAAGCGGGGGCGCTGGGCGTAACAATGAGCAGTTCTTC
cdr3_aa: CAWSISGGAGRNNEQFF

cdr3_length: 13
v_call: TRBV9
d_call: NA
clone_size: NA
j_call: TRBJ2-7
cdr3_nt: TGTGCCAGCAGCGCTTATCTCGGGGGAGAGCAGTACTTC
cdr3_aa: CASSAYLGGEQYF

cdr3_length: 15
v_call: TRBV6-1
d_call: TRBD1
clone_size: many
j_call: TRBJ2-3
cdr3_nt: TGTGCCAGCAGTGAAGAGACAGGGGGCACAGATACGCAGTATTTT
cdr3_aa: CASSEETGGTDTQYF

cdr3_length: 13
v_call: TRBV3-1/TRBV3-2
d_call: NA
clone_size: few
j_call: TRBJ1-1
cdr3_nt: TGTGCCAGCAGCCAATATACGGTGTCTGAAGCTTTCTTT
cdr3_aa: CASSQYTVSEAFF

cdr3_length: 15
v_call: TRBV7-3
d_call: TRBD2
clone_size: NA
j_call: TRBJ2-7
cdr3_nt: TGTGCCAGCAGCCCATTAGCGGGTCCTTCCTACGAGCAGTACTTC
cdr3_aa: CASSPLAGPSYEQYF

cdr3_length: 15
v_call: TRBV18
d_call: TRBD2
clone_size: NA
j_call: TRBJ2-1
cdr3_nt: TGTGCCAGCTCACCAGCACTAGCGGGGGTCAATGAGCTGTTCTTC
cdr3_aa: CASSPALAGVNELFF

cdr3_length: 16
v_call: TRBV10-3
d_call: TRBD2
clone_size: NA
j_call: TRBJ2-2
cdr3_nt: TGTGCCATCGGGGCCCCCGGGAGGGCGGACACCGGGGAGCTGTTTTTT
cdr3_aa: CAIGAPGRADTGELFF

cdr3_length: 18
v_call: TRBV5-1
d_call: NA
clone_size: NA
j_call: TRBJ1-2
cdr3_nt: TGCGCCAGCAGCTTGGCTGGGACACGAATTCAATTTAACTATGGCTACACCTTC
cdr3_aa: CASSLAGTRIQFNYGYTF

cdr3_length: 16
v_call: TRBV4-1
d_call: TRBD2
clone_size: NA
j_call: TRBJ2-1
cdr3_nt: TGCGCCAGCAGCGGGACTAGCGGGCGGACCTACAATGAGCAGTTCTTC
cdr3_aa: CASSGTSGRTYNEQFF

cdr3_length: 15
v_call: TRBV5-6
d_call: NA
clone_size: NA
j_call: TRBJ1-4
cdr3_nt: TGTGCCAGCAGCTTGGGGGTACAGCTAATGAGAAAACTGTTTTTT
cdr3_aa: CASSLGVQLMRKLFF

cdr3_length: 13
v_call: TRBV7-2
d_call: NA
clone_size: NA
j_call: TRBJ1-3
cdr3_nt: TGTGCCAGCAGCACAGACTCTGGAAACACCATATATTTT
cdr3_aa: CASSTDSGNTIYF

cdr3_length: 13
v_call: TRBV28
d_call: NA
clone_size: once
j_call: TRBJ1-2
cdr3_nt: TGTGCCAGCAGACAACCCATTTCCTATGGCTACACCTTC
cdr3_aa: CASRQPISYGYTF

cdr3_length: 14
v_call: TRBV10-3
d_call: NA
clone_size: once
j_call: TRBJ2-2
cdr3_nt: TGTGCCATCAGTGAGCGGGAGAACACCGGGGAGCTGTTTTTT
cdr3_aa: CAISERENTGELFF

cdr3_length: 13
v_call: TRBV29-1
d_call: NA
clone_size: once
j_call: TRBJ2-7
cdr3_nt: TGCAGCGTTGAATGGCACAGCTCCTACGAGCAGTACTTC
cdr3_aa: CSVEWHSSYEQYF

cdr3_length: 13
v_call: TRBV19
d_call: NA
clone_size: NA
j_call: TRBJ1-2
cdr3_nt: TGTGCCAGTAGTTGGAGGTCCAGCGATGGCTACACCTTC
cdr3_aa: CASSWRSSDGYTF

cdr3_length: 15
v_call: TRBV7-9
d_call: TRBD2
clone_size: once
j_call: TRBJ2-7
cdr3_nt: TGTGCCAGCAGCTTCTCAGGAGCGGGAGGCTACGAGCAGTACTTC
cdr3_aa: CASSFSGAGGYEQYF